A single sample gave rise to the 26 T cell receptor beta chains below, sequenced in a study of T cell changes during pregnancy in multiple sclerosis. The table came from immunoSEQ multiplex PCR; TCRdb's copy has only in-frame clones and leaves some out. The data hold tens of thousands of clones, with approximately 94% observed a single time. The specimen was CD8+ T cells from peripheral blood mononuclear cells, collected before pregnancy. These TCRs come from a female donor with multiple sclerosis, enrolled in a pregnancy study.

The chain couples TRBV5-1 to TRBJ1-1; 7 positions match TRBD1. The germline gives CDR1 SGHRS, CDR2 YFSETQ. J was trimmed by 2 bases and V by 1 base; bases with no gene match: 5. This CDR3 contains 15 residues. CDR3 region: CASSLPQGGNTEAFF. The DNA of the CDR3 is TGCGCCAGCAGCTTGCCCCAGGGGGGTAACACTGAAGCTTTCTTT.

CDR3 coding DNA: TGTGCCAGCAGCCCAGGGACTAGCGGGAGGGTCTACGAGCAGTACTTC. It is translated as CASSPGTSGRVYEQYF. J is TRBJ2-7 and V is TRBV7-6, with TRBD2 matching over 16 bases. This CDR3 spans 16 amino acids. The germline V gene has CDR1 SGHVS and CDR2 FNYEAQ. Trimming removed 5 bases from V and 3 bases from J; junction bases left unmatched: 4.

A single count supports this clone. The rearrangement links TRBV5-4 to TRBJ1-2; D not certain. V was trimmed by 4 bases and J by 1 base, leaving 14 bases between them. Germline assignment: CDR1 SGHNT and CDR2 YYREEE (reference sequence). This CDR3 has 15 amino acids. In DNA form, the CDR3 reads TGTGCCAGCAGCCAGGTCGGCGAATTTAACTATGGCTACACCTTC. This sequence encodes CASSQVGEFNYGYTF. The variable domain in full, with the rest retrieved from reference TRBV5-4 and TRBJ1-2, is ETGVTQSPTHLIKTRGQQVTLRCSSQSGHNTVSWYQQALGQGPQFIFQYYREEENGRGNFPPRFSGLQFPNYSSELNVNALELDDSALYLCASSQVGEFNYGYTFGSGTRLTVV.

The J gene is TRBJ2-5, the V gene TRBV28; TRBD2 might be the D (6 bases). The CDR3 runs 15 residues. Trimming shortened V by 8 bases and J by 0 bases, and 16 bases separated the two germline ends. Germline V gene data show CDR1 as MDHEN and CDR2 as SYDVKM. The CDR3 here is CASSRGTHYQETQYF. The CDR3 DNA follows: TGTGCCAGCTCCCGGGGGACCCACTACCAAGAGACCCAGTACTTC.

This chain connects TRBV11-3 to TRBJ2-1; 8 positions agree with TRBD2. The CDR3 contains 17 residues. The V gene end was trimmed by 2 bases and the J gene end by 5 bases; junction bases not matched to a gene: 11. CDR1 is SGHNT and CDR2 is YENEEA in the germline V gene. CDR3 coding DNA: TGTGCCAGCAGCTTAAGGTTGGCGGGAGGACCTAACAATGAGCAGTTCTTC. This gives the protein CASSLRLAGGPNNEQFF.

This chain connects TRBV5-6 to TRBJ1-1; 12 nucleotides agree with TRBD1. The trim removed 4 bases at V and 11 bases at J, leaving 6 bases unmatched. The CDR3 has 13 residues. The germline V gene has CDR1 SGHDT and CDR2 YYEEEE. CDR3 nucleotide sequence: TGTGCCAGCAGCGTCGGGACAGGGGGCTTGGCTTTCTTT. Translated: CASSVGTGGLAFF.

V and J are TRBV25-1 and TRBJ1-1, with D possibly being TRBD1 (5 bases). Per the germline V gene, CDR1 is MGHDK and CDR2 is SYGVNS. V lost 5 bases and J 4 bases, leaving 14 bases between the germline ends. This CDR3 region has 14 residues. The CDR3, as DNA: TGTGCCAGCAGTTCGGCCAGGGAGGTCACTGAAGCTTTCTTT. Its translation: CASSSAREVTEAFF.

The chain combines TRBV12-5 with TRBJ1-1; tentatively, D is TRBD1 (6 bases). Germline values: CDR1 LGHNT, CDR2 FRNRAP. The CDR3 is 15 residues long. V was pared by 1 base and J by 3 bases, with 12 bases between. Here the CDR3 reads CASGLALGQHTEAFF. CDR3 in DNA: TGTGCTAGTGGTTTGGCCCTTGGACAGCACACTGAAGCTTTCTTT.

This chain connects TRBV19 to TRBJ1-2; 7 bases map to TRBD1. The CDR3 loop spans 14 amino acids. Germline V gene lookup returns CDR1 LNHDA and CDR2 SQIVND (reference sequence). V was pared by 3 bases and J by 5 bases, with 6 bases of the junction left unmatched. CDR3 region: CASSIQGQRYGYTF. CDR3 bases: TGTGCCAGTAGTATTCAGGGACAGAGATATGGCTACACCTTC.

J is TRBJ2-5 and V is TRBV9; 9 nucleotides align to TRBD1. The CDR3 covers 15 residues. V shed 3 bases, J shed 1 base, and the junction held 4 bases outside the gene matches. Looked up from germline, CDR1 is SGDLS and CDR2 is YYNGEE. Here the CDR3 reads CASSDGQGSQETQYF. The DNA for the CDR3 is TGTGCCAGCAGCGACGGACAGGGGTCCCAAGAGACCCAGTACTTC.

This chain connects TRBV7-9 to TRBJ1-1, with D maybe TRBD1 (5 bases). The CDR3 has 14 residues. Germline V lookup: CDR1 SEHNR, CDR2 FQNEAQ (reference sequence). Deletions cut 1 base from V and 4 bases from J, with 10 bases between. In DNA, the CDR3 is TGTGCCAGCAGCTTAGACAGGCTGGGCACTGAAGCTTTCTTT. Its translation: CASSLDRLGTEAFF.

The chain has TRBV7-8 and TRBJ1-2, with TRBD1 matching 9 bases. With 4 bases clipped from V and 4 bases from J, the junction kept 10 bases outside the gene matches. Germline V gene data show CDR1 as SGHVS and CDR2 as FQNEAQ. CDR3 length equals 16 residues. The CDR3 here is CASSSDRTGATYGYTF. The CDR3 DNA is TGTGCCAGCAGCTCGGATCGGACAGGGGCGACCTATGGCTACACCTTC.

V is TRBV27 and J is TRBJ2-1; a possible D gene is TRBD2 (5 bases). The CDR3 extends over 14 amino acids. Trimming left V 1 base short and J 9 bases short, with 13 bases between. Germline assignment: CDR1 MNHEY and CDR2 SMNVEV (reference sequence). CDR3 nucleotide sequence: TGTGCCAGCAGTTTATTGGAGCCTAGCACTGAGCAGTTCTTC. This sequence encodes CASSLLEPSTEQFF.

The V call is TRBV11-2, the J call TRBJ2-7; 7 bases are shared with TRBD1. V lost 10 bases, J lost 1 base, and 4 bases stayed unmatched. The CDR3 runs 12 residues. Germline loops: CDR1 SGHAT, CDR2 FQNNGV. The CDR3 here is CATTGVSYEQYF. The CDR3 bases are TGTGCCACCACAGGGGTTTCCTACGAGCAGTACTTC.

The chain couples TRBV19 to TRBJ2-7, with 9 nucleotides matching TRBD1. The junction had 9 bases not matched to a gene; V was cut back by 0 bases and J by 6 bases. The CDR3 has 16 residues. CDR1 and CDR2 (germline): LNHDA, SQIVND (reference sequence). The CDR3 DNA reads TGTGCCAGTAGTATAGATTTGAACAGGGGGCTTGGCGAGCAGTACTTC. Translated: CASSIDLNRGLGEQYF.

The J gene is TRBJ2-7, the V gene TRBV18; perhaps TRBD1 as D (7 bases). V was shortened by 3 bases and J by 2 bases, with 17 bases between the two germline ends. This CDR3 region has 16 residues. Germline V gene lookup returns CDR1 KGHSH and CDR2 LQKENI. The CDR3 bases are TGTGCCAGCTCACCGACTAGTACAGGGGACCCCTACGAGCAGTACTTC. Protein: CASSPTSTGDPYEQYF.

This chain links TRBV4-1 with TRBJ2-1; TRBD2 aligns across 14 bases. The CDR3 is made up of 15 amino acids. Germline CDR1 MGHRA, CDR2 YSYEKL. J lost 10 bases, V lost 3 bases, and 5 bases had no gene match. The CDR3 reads CASSHRLAGGLEQFF. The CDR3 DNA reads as TGCGCCAGCAGCCACAGACTAGCGGGAGGGTTGGAGCAGTTCTTC.

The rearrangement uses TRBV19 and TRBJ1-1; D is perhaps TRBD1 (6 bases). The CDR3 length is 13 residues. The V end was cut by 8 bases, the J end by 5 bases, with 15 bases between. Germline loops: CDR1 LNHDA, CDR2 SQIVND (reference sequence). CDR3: CASDQGGRTEAFF. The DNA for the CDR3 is TGTGCCAGTGACCAAGGGGGTCGGACTGAAGCTTTCTTT.

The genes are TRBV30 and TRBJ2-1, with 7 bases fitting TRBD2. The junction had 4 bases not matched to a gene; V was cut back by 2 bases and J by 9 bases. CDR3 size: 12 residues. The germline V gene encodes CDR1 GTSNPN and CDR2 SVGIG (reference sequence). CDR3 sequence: CAWSSGTIEQFF. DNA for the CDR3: TGTGCCTGGAGTTCGGGGACTATTGAGCAGTTCTTC.

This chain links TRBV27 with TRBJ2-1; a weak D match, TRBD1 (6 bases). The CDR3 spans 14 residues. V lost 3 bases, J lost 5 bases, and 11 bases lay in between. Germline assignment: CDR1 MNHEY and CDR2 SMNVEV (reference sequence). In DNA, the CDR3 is TGTGCCAGCAGTTTTATGGGACACGACAATGAGCAGTTCTTC. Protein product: CASSFMGHDNEQFF.

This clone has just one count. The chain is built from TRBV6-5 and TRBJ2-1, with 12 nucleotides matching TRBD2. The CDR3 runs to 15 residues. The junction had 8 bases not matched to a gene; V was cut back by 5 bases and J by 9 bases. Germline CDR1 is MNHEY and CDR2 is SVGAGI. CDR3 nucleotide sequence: TGTGCCAGCAGTCATACTAGCGGGAGGCCGGGTGAGCAGTTCTTC. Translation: CASSHTSGRPGEQFF.

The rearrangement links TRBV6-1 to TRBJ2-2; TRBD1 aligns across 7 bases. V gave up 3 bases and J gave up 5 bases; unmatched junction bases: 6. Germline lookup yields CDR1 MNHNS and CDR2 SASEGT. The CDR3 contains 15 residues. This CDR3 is CASSDGYRGTGELFF. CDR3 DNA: TGTGCCAGCAGTGACGGGTACAGGGGAACCGGGGAGCTGTTTTTT.

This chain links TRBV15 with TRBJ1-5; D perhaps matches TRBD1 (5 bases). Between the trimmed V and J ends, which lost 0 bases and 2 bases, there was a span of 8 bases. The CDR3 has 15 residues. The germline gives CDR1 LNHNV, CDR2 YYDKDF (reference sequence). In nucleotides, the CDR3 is TGTGCCACCAGCAGAGACGGGGGAGGCAATCAGCCCCAGCATTTT. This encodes CATSRDGGGNQPQHF.

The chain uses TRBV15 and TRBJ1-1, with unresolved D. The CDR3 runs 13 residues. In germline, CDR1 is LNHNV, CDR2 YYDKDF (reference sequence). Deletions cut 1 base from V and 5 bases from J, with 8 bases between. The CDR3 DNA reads TGTGCCACCAGCAGAGTAATCGGGACTGAAGCTTTCTTT. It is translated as CATSRVIGTEAFF.

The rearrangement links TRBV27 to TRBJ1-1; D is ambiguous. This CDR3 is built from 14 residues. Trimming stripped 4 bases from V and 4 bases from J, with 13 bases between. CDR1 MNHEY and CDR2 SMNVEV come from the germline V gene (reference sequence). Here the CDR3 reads CASSSGSRVTEAFF. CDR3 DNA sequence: TGTGCCAGCAGTTCGGGGAGCCGGGTCACTGAAGCTTTCTTT.

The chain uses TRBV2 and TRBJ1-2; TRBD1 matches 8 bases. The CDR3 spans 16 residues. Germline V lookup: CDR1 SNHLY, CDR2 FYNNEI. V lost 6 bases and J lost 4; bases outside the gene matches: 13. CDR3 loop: CASRDSRQGRTYGYTF. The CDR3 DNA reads TGTGCCAGCAGGGATAGCAGACAGGGGAGGACCTATGGCTACACCTTC.